This T cell receptor beta chain was captured by sequencing in a study of T-cell reconstitution after alpha-beta-depleted transplantation in children. A library of TCRbeta sequences, prepared with unique molecular identifiers, was generated. MiXCR, run by TCRdb on the PCR reads, gives a single entry per CDR3 protein. The top ten clones hold over 25% of a sample with about 400,000 distinct CDR3 sequences, under 20% of them seen once. This CDR3 has 15 residues. The junction had 7 bases not matched to a gene; V was cut back by 7 bases and J by 6 bases. The germline CDR1 and CDR2 sequences are SEHNR and FQNEAQ (reference sequence).

This sequence joins TRBV7-9 and TRBJ2-3; the match to TRBD2 covers 13 bases. Sequenced here: PBMCs, mostly from graft donor cells, sampled 360 days after TCRalphabeta/CD19-depleted stem cell transplant. This TCR was recovered from a boy under two years old who had a stem cell transplant for Wiskott-Aldrich syndrome, so the T cells may come from the graft donor. The CDR3: CASTPLAGGQDTQYF. The DNA for the CDR3 is TGTGCCAGCACCCCACTAGCGGGAGGGCAGGATACGCAGTATTTT.